Listed below are T cell receptor beta chains from one sample, sequenced in a study of blood T cell repertoires in COVID-19. The table came from immunoSEQ multiplex PCR; TCRdb's copy has only in-frame clones and leaves some out. Of approximately 160,000 clones listed, 84% are singletons. Sequences were obtained from peripheral blood. These receptors all stem from a man aged 18-30 years with active or convalescent COVID-19. The CDR3 runs from the conserved cysteine through the conserved F or W. D genes are given only for firm matches. The size entry is marked missing in some rows and otherwise reads once, few, many or a size class.

cdr3_length j_call v_call clone_size d_call cdr3_nt cdr3_aa
14 TRBJ2-7 TRBV7-2 - - TGTGCCAGCAGCTTAGATGCGGGGAGATACGAGCAGTACTTC CASSLDAGRYEQYF
15 TRBJ1-1 TRBV5-4 - - TGTGCCAGCAGCTTGCGGGAGGAGATGAACACTGAAGCTTTCTTT CASSLREEMNTEAFF
15 TRBJ2-1 TRBV14 - - TGTGCCAGCAGCCAACTGGCTAGCGCCGACAATGAGCAGTTCTTC CASSQLASADNEQFF
12 TRBJ1-1 TRBV6-4 once TRBD1 TGTGCCAGCAGTCGACAGGGCGGTGAAGCTTTCTTT CASSRQGGEAFF
15 TRBJ2-3 TRBV5-6 - - TGTGCCAGCAGGATGACGGGAGTTGGGACAGATACGCAGTATTTT CASRMTGVGTDTQYF
16 TRBJ1-5 TRBV6-2/TRBV6-3 - - TGTGCCAGCAGCCGCATCTTCAGGGATAGCAATCAGCCCCAGCATTTT CASSRIFRDSNQPQHF
15 TRBJ2-3 TRBV6-6 - - TGTGCCAGCAGGAGAAGCGGTGCTAGCACAGATACGCAGTATTTT CASRRSGASTDTQYF
15 TRBJ2-7 TRBV3-1/TRBV3-2 - - TGTGCCAGCTCGCCATTGGATAGGGGAATCTACGAGCAGTACTTC CASSPLDRGIYEQYF
16 TRBJ2-1 TRBV15 - - TGTGCCACCAGCAGAGAGCAGGGGACGATTCGGGATGAGCAGTTCTTC CATSREQGTIRDEQFF
13 TRBJ2-3 TRBV27 - - TGTGCCAGCAGTTCAGGGTGGGTTGGTACGCAGTATTTT CASSSGWVGTQYF
16 TRBJ2-4 TRBV3-1/TRBV3-2 - - TGTGCCAGCAGCCAAGATCGGCTAGCGGCCAAAAACATTCAGTACTTC CASSQDRLAAKNIQYF
14 TRBJ1-2 TRBV3-1/TRBV3-2 once - TGTGCCAGCAGCCGGACAGAGAGTAACTATGGCTACACCTTC CASSRTESNYGYTF
15 TRBJ2-3 TRBV6-6 - TRBD1 TGTGCCAGCAGTTACACAGGGGGCCGAACAGATACGCAGTATTTT CASSYTGGRTDTQYF
15 TRBJ2-1 TRBV6-5 once - TGTGCCAGCAGTTACTTGCCCGGTGGCGCGGAAGAGCAGTTCTTC CASSYLPGGAEEQFF
19 TRBJ2-4 TRBV10-3 - TRBD2 TGTGCCATCAGTGACAGTGAATCGGGACTAGCGAATTCCAAAAACATTCAGTACTTC CAISDSESGLANSKNIQYF
13 TRBJ1-1 TRBV12-3/TRBV12-4 - - TGTGCCAGCAGTTTAATGGAGACGGCTGAAGCTTTCTTT CASSLMETAEAFF
14 TRBJ1-3 TRBV5-1 - TRBD1 TGCGCCAGCAGCTCCGGGACAGGGGGAAACACCATATATTTT CASSSGTGGNTIYF
18 TRBJ2-1 TRBV5-4 - - TGTGCCAGCAGCTTGGGCCCCCCGAGCCTGAGCTCCTACAATGAGCAGTTCTTC CASSLGPPSLSSYNEQFF
17 TRBJ2-1 TRBV5-1 - TRBD1 TGCGCCAGCAGCTTGCTATTGACAGGGGGCTTCGGGAATGAGCAGTTCTTC CASSLLLTGGFGNEQFF
15 TRBJ2-3 TRBV6-5 once TRBD1 TGTGCCATATCTCCGGGACAGGGGGTCACAGATACGCAGTATTTT CAISPGQGVTDTQYF
19 TRBJ2-1 TRBV5-1 - TRBD2 TGCGCCAGCAGCTTGGTAATGCTAGCGGGAGGAGGGAGCTACAATGAGCAGTTCTTC CASSLVMLAGGGSYNEQFF
15 TRBJ2-3 TRBV7-8 - TRBD1 TGTGCCAGCAGCAATCGACAGGGTAGCACAGATACGCAGTATTTT CASSNRQGSTDTQYF
14 TRBJ1-1 TRBV6-5 - - TGTGCCAGCAGTTGGGCTGTAGAGAACACTGAAGCTTTCTTT CASSWAVENTEAFF
15 TRBJ1-5 TRBV6-5 - - TGTGCCAGCAGGACCGTGGACGGACACAATCAGCCCCAGCATTTT CASRTVDGHNQPQHF
15 TRBJ1-4 TRBV5-4 - - TGTGCCAGCGCGTCAGGGTTTTCCGAAAATGAAAAACTGTTTTTT CASASGFSENEKLFF
12 TRBJ1-1 TRBV19 - - TGTGTCTACAGCAGGGCGGACACTGAAGCTTTCTTT CVYSRADTEAFF
17 TRBJ2-3 TRBV5-6 - - TGTGCCAGCAGCTTGGCGCTGCGGGGCTGGGGCACAGATACGCAGTATTTT CASSLALRGWGTDTQYF
15 TRBJ2-7 TRBV27 - - TGTGCCAGCAGTGCCCAGGGGCGGACCACCTACGAGCAGTACTTC CASSAQGRTTYEQYF
15 TRBJ2-2 TRBV6-2/TRBV6-3 few - TGTGCCAGCAGTTACTTGGCCACTCGGGGCGGGGAGCTGTTTTTT CASSYLATRGGELFF
16 TRBJ2-2 TRBV19 - TRBD2 TGTGCCAGTAACCCCCAACTAGCGGGAGGGCAGAGGGAGCTGTTTTTT CASNPQLAGGQRELFF
9 TRBJ2-7 TRBV20-1 once - TGCAGTGCAGGGGCAGGGCAGTACTTC CSAGAGQYF
17 TRBJ2-4 TRBV18 few - TGTGCCAGCTCACCAATTGGTCAGGGGATTACCAAAAACATTCAGTACTTC CASSPIGQGITKNIQYF
13 TRBJ2-3 TRBV6-4 few TRBD2 TGTGCCAGCAGTAGCGGGGAGGAAGATACGCAGTATTTT CASSSGEEDTQYF
14 TRBJ2-7 TRBV11-2 - - TGTGCCAGCAGCTTAGACGGGGAGAGCTACGAGCAGTACTTC CASSLDGESYEQYF
16 TRBJ1-1 TRBV19 - TRBD1 TGTGCCAGTAGCATACGCTGGACAGGGGTGAACACTGAAGCTTTCTTT CASSIRWTGVNTEAFF
13 TRBJ2-3 TRBV11-3 - - TGTGCCAGCAGCTTCCAGGGCACAGATACGCAGTATTTT CASSFQGTDTQYF
13 TRBJ1-6 TRBV6-5 - - TGTGCCAGCGAGCAGGTTGTTAATTCACCCCTCCACTTT CASEQVVNSPLHF
14 TRBJ1-5 TRBV5-5 - TRBD1 TGTGCCAGCGGACAGGGATATAGCAATCAGCCCCAGCATTTT CASGQGYSNQPQHF
14 TRBJ2-7 TRBV11-2 - TRBD1 TGTGCCAGCACCCTTACCGGACAGGGTCCCGAGCAGTACTTC CASTLTGQGPEQYF
15 TRBJ1-6 TRBV19 few TRBD1 TGTGCCACCCAGGGACAGGGGGTTTATAATTCACCCCTCCACTTT CATQGQGVYNSPLHF
15 TRBJ2-1 TRBV5-6 - - TGTGCCAGCAGCTTGGCTAGTAGGGGGGGCAATGAGCAGTTCTTC CASSLASRGGNEQFF
13 TRBJ1-1 TRBV11-2 few TRBD1 TGTGCCAGCGCAACCCAGGGGGCCCCTGAAGCTTTCTTT CASATQGAPEAFF
13 TRBJ2-7 TRBV9 - TRBD1 TGTGCCAGCAGCGTAAGACAGGGGTACGAGCAGTACTTC CASSVRQGYEQYF
14 TRBJ2-3 TRBV29-1 - TRBD2 TGCAGCGTTGAAACTAGCGGGAGTGCAGATACGCAGTATTTT CSVETSGSADTQYF
14 TRBJ1-1 TRBV3-1/TRBV3-2 - TRBD1 TGTGCCAGCAGACGACCGGACAGGGGGCTTGAAGCTTTCTTT CASRRPDRGLEAFF
16 TRBJ1-2 TRBV6-6 - - TGTGCCAGCAGCGGAAGCGGACCCTCCACTCGGTATGGCTACACCTTC CASSGSGPSTRYGYTF
15 TRBJ2-1 TRBV3-1/TRBV3-2 - TRBD2 TGTGCCAGCAGTTTGACGGGGGGGCCGTACAATGAGCAGTTCTTC CASSLTGGPYNEQFF
11 TRBJ1-2 TRBV29-1 few - TGCAGCGTTGGTGGAGTCTATGGCTACACCTTC CSVGGVYGYTF
16 TRBJ2-3 TRBV5-1 - TRBD2 TGCGCCAGCAGCTTGGGTAGCGGGGGGATCACAGATACGCAGTATTTT CASSLGSGGITDTQYF
14 TRBJ1-5 TRBV18 - - TGTGCCAGCTCACCGGGGGGGGGCAATCAGCCCCAGCATTTT CASSPGGGNQPQHF
14 TRBJ1-5 TRBV6-1 - - TGTGCCAGCAGTGAGGGGGGTTTGGGTCAGCCCCAGCATTTT CASSEGGLGQPQHF
16 TRBJ1-3 TRBV11-2 - - TGTGCCAGCAGCTCGGGACTGTCGAGCTCTGGAAACACCATATATTTT CASSSGLSSSGNTIYF
16 TRBJ2-1 TRBV4-1 - TRBD2 TGCGCCAGCAGCCAAGCCGGGACTAGCGTCTACAATGAGCAGTTCTTC CASSQAGTSVYNEQFF
15 TRBJ2-4 TRBV28 - TRBD1 TGTGCCAGCAGCACGTTAGGGGGCCCCGGAAACATTCAGTACTTC CASSTLGGPGNIQYF
14 TRBJ2-2 TRBV6-4 - - TGTGCCAGCAGCCACGAGGGGGACACCGGGGAGCTGTTTTTT CASSHEGDTGELFF
18 TRBJ2-2 TRBV7-7 - TRBD1 TGTGCTAGCAGCTTAACCGTAGGTGGACAGGGGGACACCGGGGAGCTGTTTTTT CASSLTVGGQGDTGELFF
14 TRBJ2-2 TRBV2 - - TGTGCCAGCAAAGTAACAGTCATCACCGGGGAGCTGTTTTTT CASKVTVITGELFF
15 TRBJ2-2 TRBV9 - - TGTGCCAGCAGCGTAGGAGGAGGGTATACCGGGGAGCTGTTTTTT CASSVGGGYTGELFF